This record concerns one T cell receptor (beta chain) sequence. Its specificity is unknown. Unique molecular identifiers had been added to the TCR beta cDNA libraries. TCRdb re-analysed the PCR reads in MiXCR, keeping a single row per CDR3 protein. Among a few hundred thousand distinct CDR3 sequences listed, 30% to 45% were seen once. J was trimmed by 6 bases and V by 0 bases; bases with no gene match: 6. Germline assignment: CDR1 SGHKS and CDR2 YYEKEE (reference sequence). CDR3 length equals 17 residues. The record originates from a study of post-analysis software for immune sequencing data. Overall study results and limits: Patients used about 5 TRBV segments, including TRBV5-6, TRBV5-1 and TRBV20-1, more often than controls. With F measure, samples from one preparation batch clustered together strongly.

The chain combines TRBV5-5 with TRBJ2-2, with 12 positions matching TRBD1. Sequenced sample: blood. The receptor comes from a girl aged 10 to 17 with multiple sclerosis. As DNA, the CDR3 is TGTGCCAGCAGCTTGGCCCCGGGACAGGGGGCTCCCGGGGAGCTGTTTTTT. The encoded protein is CASSLAPGQGAPGELFF.